Below, 13 T cell receptor beta chains from the same sample are listed, as sequenced in a study of T-cell reconstitution after alpha-beta-depleted transplantation in children. Unique molecular identifiers were incorporated into the prepared TCRbeta library. TCRdb processed the PCR reads anew with MiXCR; each CDR3 protein has one entry. Among approximately 520,000 distinct CDR3 sequences listed, approximately 10% were seen once. The input for sequencing was PBMCs, mostly from graft donor cells, taken 180 days after TCRalphabeta/CD19-depleted stem cell transplant. These receptors came from a female patient aged 2 to 10 who had a stem cell transplant for aplastic anemia, so the T cells may come from the graft donor.

The chain has TRBV27 and TRBJ1-1, with 10 bases aligning to TRBD1. J gave up 4 bases and V 5 bases, and 10 bases lay outside the gene matches. Germline loops: CDR1 MNHEY, CDR2 SMNVEV (reference sequence). The length of the CDR3 is 16 residues. The CDR3 DNA is TGTGCCAGCAGTGTAGGGACAGGGGCTGGGGGCACTGAAGCTTTCTTT. Encoded protein: CASSVGTGAGGTEAFF.

The chain has TRBV7-8 and TRBJ2-4, with D perhaps assigned TRBD1 or TRBD2 (6 bases each). Germline V CDR1 and CDR2: SGHVS, FQNEAQ. This CDR3 region has 17 residues. Trimming took off 4 bases at V and 1 base at J, with 17 bases between the two ends. The CDR3 region is CASSSSGRGRAKNIQYF. The CDR3 bases are TGTGCCAGCAGCTCCAGCGGACGGGGGCGGGCCAAAAACATTCAGTACTTC.

V and J are TRBV4-1 and TRBJ1-3; no clear D gene. V was clipped by 0 bases and J by 0 bases, with 12 bases between them. Germline CDR1 is MGHRA and CDR2 is YSYEKL. The length of the CDR3 is 17 residues. CDR3 in amino acids: CASSQDPHSRSGNTIYF. The CDR3 DNA reads TGCGCCAGCAGCCAAGATCCCCACAGCCGCTCTGGAAACACCATATATTTT.

The J gene is TRBJ2-1, the V gene TRBV19, with TRBD2 identical over 13 bases. Germline V gene sequence: CDR1 LNHDA, CDR2 SQIVND (reference sequence). The CDR3 runs 14 residues. The J segment lost 10 bases and the V segment lost 7 bases, leaving 7 bases of the junction unmatched. The CDR3 reads CASKVGLAGTEQFF. The CDR3 DNA follows: TGTGCCAGTAAGGTGGGACTAGCGGGAACCGAGCAGTTCTTC.

The sample holds a few counts of this clonotype. This chain links TRBV5-5 with TRBJ1-2; weak D call: TRBD1 (5 bases). Germline values: CDR1 SGHKS, CDR2 YYEKEE (reference sequence). The CDR3 runs to 15 residues. Trimming shortened V by 0 bases and J by 9 bases, and 18 bases separated the two germline ends. In DNA form, the CDR3 reads TGTGCCAGCAGCTTGGACCTTGCCAACAGGTTTAGCTACACCTTC. This codes for CASSLDLANRFSYTF.

The gene calls are TRBV25-1 and TRBJ2-6, with D perhaps TRBD1 or TRBD2 (5 bases each). V was cut by 4 bases and J by 1 base, with 17 bases left in between. Germline CDR1 and CDR2: MGHDK and SYGVNS. The CDR3 has 18 residues. CDR3 region: CASSGVWGFESGANVLTF. Written as DNA, the CDR3 is TGTGCCAGCAGTGGGGTATGGGGGTTTGAGTCTGGGGCCAACGTCCTGACTTTC.

The CDR3 DNA reads TGTGCCAGCACCCGAGGGGGGGGCCCCTACGAGCAGTACTTC. Its protein is CASTRGGGPYEQYF. The chain recombines TRBV5-6 with TRBJ2-7, with D possibly being TRBD2 (7 bases). Between the trimmed V and J ends, which lost 6 bases and 2 bases, there was a span of 15 bases. CDR1 SGHDT and CDR2 YYEEEE come from the germline V gene. The CDR3 totals 14 residues.

The V gene is TRBV11-2, the J gene TRBJ2-5; TRBD1 agrees at 8 bases. Germline CDR1 SGHAT, CDR2 FQNNGV. J gave up 5 bases and V 5 bases, and 7 bases lay outside the gene matches. The CDR3 is 14 residues long. CDR3 DNA: TGTGCCAGCAGCGAAAGGACAGGGTGGGAGACCCAGTACTTC. It encodes CASSERTGWETQYF.

The chain links TRBV7-9 to TRBJ1-1; 10 nucleotides agree with TRBD1. In germline, CDR1 is SEHNR, CDR2 FQNEAQ (reference sequence). The trim removed 3 bases at V and 4 bases at J, leaving 5 bases unmatched. This CDR3 is 15 amino acids long. CDR3 amino acids: CASSFTRDRGTEAFF. DNA of the CDR3: TGTGCCAGCAGCTTCACTCGGGACAGGGGCACTGAAGCTTTCTTT.

A few counts support this clonotype. The rearrangement uses TRBV7-9 and TRBJ1-1; D unclear. This CDR3 spans 13 amino acids. V shed 1 base and J shed 3 bases, with 6 bases lying between them. Germline V CDR1 and CDR2: SEHNR, FQNEAQ (reference sequence). The CDR3 spells CASSLEWDTEAFF. The CDR3 bases are TGTGCCAGCAGCTTAGAATGGGACACTGAAGCTTTCTTT.

This rearrangement joins TRBV12-3 or TRBV12-4 to TRBJ2-7; 8 positions match TRBD1. Unmatched junction bases numbered 7, after V lost 4 bases and J lost 2 bases. The CDR3 is 15 residues long. The CDR3 DNA is TGTGCCAGCAGTTCCGCCGGGACAGGCGCCTACGAGCAGTACTTC. Translated: CASSSAGTGAYEQYF.

The chain has TRBV5-1 and TRBJ2-5; no clear D. Germline assignment: CDR1 SGHRS and CDR2 YFSETQ. CDR3 length: 14 amino acids. The V end was cut by 3 bases, the J end by 2 bases, with 11 bases between. CDR3 protein: CASSWTDNQETQYF. The CDR3 DNA is TGCGCCAGCAGCTGGACGGATAATCAAGAGACCCAGTACTTC.

The V call is TRBV20-1, the J call TRBJ2-1; the match to TRBD2 covers 7 bases. The CDR3 is 15 residues long. Germline CDR1 and CDR2: DFQATT and SNEGSKA (reference sequence). V lost 1 base and J lost 6; bases outside the gene matches: 9. CDR3 nucleotides: TGCAGTGCTAGAGTGGGGGGGACCTCGGCCAATGAGCAGTTCTTC. Translated, it gives CSARVGGTSANEQFF.